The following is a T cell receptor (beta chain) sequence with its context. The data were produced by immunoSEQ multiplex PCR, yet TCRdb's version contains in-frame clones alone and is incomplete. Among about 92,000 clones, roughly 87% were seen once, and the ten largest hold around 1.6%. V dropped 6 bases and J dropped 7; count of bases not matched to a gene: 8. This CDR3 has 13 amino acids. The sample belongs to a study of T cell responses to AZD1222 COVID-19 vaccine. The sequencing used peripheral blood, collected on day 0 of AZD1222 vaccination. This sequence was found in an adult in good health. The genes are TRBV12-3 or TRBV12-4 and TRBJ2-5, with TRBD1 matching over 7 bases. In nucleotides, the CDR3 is TGTGCCAGCAGGACCGGGACAGCCAGGACCCAGTACTTC. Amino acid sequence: CASRTGTARTQYF.